Below are 2 T cell receptor beta chains sequenced from a single sample in a study of T cells in Graves' hyperthyroidism and ophthalmopathy. Amplification targeted TCR beta CDR3 regions from RNA transcripts. Primed by the HTBI set, a first-round RT-PCR was run on the TCR CDR3. TCRdb used MiXCR to reprocess the multiplex PCR reads, holding one entry per CDR3 protein. The repertoire holds a few hundred thousand distinct CDR3 sequences, with approximately 15% as singletons. Sequenced material: blood. All receptors come from a woman aged 18-29 years with Graves' hyperthyroidism.

This clonotype was detected ten times or more. The gene calls are TRBV19 and TRBJ2-3, with 10 positions matching TRBD1. The CDR3 covers 16 residues. Germline loops: CDR1 LNHDA, CDR2 SQIVND (reference sequence). Germline trimming cut 5 bases from V and 5 bases from J; bases unmatched to any gene: 10. The CDR3 coding sequence is TGTGCCAGTAGTCCCCGGGACAGGGGAATCGTAGATACGCAGTATTTT. This sequence encodes CASSPRDRGIVDTQYF.

This clonotype was detected many times. The gene calls are TRBV24-1 and TRBJ2-5; TRBD2 matches 14 bases. With 9 bases clipped from V and 6 bases from J, the junction kept 5 bases outside the gene matches. Germline V gene sequence: CDR1 KGHDR, CDR2 SFDVKD. The CDR3 extends over 14 amino acids. CDR3 coding DNA: TGTGCCACCTCCGGGACTAGCGGGGGAAAGACCCAGTACTTC. It codes for CATSGTSGGKTQYF.